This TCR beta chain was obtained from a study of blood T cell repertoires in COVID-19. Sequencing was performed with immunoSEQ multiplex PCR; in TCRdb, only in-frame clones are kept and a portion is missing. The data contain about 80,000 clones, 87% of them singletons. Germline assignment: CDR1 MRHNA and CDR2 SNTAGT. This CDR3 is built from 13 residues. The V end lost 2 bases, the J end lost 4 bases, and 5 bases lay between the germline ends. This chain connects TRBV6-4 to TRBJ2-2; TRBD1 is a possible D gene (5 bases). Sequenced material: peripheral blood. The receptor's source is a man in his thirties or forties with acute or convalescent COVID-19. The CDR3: CASSDDSTGELFF. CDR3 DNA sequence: TGTGCCAGCAGTGACGACAGCACCGGGGAGCTGTTTTTT.